The next 8 T cell receptor beta chains were all read from a single sample in a study of patients and donors after allogeneic stem cell transplantation. Each CDR3 protein is one row after TCRdb ran MiXCR on the RT-PCR reads. The repertoire holds roughly 30,000 distinct CDR3 sequences, with 6.8% as singletons. Sequencing used blood, either unsorted or a sorted T cell fraction (not recorded which). The origin of the receptors is a human donor who was either an allogeneic HSCT recipient or a stem cell or donor lymphocyte infusion donor (not recorded which). It is not recorded whose cells these are; they may come from a transplant donor.

A word on this clonotype: The germline gene is not matched at one end of the junction; a read error may be the cause. The chain combines TRBV6-2 or TRBV6-3 with TRBJ2-7; a weak D match, TRBD2 (6 bases). The germline V gene has CDR1 MNHEY and CDR2 SVGEGT. CDR3 size: 15 residues. Written as DNA, the CDR3 is TGTACCAGCAGTATCGCGGGACTGGACCCCTACGAGCAGTACTTC. As protein: CTSSIAGLDPYEQYF.

The sample holds many counts of this clonotype. The chain employs TRBV29-1 and TRBJ2-7; D possibly corresponds to TRBD2 (6 bases). The CDR3 has 13 amino acids. CDR1 and CDR2 from the germline V gene are SQVTM and ANQGSEA. Trimming took off 4 bases at V and 1 base at J, with 11 bases between the two ends. CDR3 region: CSVGVAVSYEQYF. CDR3 sequence (DNA): TGCAGCGTTGGTGTAGCGGTGTCCTACGAGCAGTACTTC.

This clonotype was counted ten times or more. The rearrangement links TRBV29-1 to TRBJ2-4; D may be TRBD1 (6 bases). The CDR3 covers 13 residues. Germline CDR1 is SQVTM and CDR2 is ANQGSEA. Deletions cut 4 bases from V and 1 base from J, with 8 bases between. Here the CDR3 DNA reads TGCAGCGTTGCAGGGGAGGCCAAAAACATTCAGTACTTC. This encodes CSVAGEAKNIQYF.

A few counts support this clonotype. This chain joins TRBV7-9 and TRBJ2-5; TRBD1 is a possible D gene (6 bases). The CDR3 is 16 amino acids. Per the germline V gene, CDR1 is SEHNR and CDR2 is FQNEAQ (reference sequence). The V and J ends lost 5 bases and 5 bases respectively, with 21 bases between them. CDR3 residues: CASSPLRQDSLETQYF. CDR3 nucleotide sequence: TGTGCCAGCAGCCCACTCAGACAGGATAGTTTGGAGACCCAGTACTTC.

In its sample, this clonotype ranks as medium-sized. This rearrangement joins TRBV5-5 to TRBJ1-5; D is ambiguous. V was shortened by 5 bases and J by 1 base, with 7 bases between the two germline ends. The CDR3 length is 13 residues. Per germline, CDR1 SGHKS and CDR2 YYEKEE (reference sequence). The CDR3 nucleotides read TGTGCCAGCAGTTCGAGAAGCAATCAGCCCCAGCATTTT. Its protein is CASSSRSNQPQHF.

This clonotype appeared a few times. The chain is built from TRBV20-1 and TRBJ2-6, with D maybe TRBD2 (6 bases). The V gene's germline CDR1 is DFQATT and CDR2 SNEGSKA (reference sequence). The CDR3 covers 18 residues. V lost 2 bases and J lost 0, with 17 bases in between. CDR3 nucleotide sequence: TGCAGTGCTAGAAGGGCCCTCGGGGGTAGCTCTGGGGCCAACGTCCTGACTTTC. Encoded protein: CSARRALGGSSGANVLTF.

This clonotype came up many times. CDR3: CASSLGYPLNEQFF. In DNA form, the CDR3 reads TGTGCCAGCAGTTTAGGATATCCCTTGAATGAGCAGTTCTTC. The genes are TRBV12-3 or TRBV12-4 and TRBJ2-1; no clear D. Trimming took off 1 base at V and 7 bases at J, with 11 bases between the two ends. This CDR3 comprises 14 residues.

This clonotype was observed many times. The genes are TRBV28 and TRBJ1-2; TRBD1 matches at 7 bases. V was pared by 5 bases and J by 1 base, with 13 bases of the junction left unmatched. Germline CDR1 reads MDHEN; CDR2 reads SYDVKM. The CDR3 totals 17 residues. In nucleotides, the CDR3 is TGTGCCAGCAGTGGTAATGGGGGACAGTTCATTAACTATGGCTACACCTTC. Translating it yields CASSGNGGQFINYGYTF.